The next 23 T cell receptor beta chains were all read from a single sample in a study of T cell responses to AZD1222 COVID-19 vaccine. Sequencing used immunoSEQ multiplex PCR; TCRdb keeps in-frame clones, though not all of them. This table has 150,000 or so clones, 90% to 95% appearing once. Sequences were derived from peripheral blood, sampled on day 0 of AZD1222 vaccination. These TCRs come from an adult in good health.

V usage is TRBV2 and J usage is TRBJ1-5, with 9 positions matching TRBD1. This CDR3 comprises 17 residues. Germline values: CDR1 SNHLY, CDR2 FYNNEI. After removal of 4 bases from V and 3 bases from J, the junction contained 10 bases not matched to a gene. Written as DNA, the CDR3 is TGTGCCAGCAGTGTCGTATGGGGACAGGGCCCCAATCAGCCCCAGCATTTT. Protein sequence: CASSVVWGQGPNQPQHF.

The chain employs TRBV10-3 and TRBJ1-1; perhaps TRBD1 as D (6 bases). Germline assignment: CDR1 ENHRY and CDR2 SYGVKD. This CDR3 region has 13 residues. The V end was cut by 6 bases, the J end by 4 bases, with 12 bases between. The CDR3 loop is CAIREIQGTEAFF. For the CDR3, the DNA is TGTGCCATCAGAGAGATACAGGGCACTGAAGCTTTCTTT.

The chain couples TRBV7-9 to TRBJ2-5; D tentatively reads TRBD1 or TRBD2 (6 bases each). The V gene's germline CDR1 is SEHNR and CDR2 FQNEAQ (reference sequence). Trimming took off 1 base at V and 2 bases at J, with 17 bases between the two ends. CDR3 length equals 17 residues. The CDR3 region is CASSLGGALAVQETQYF. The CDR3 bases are TGTGCCAGCAGCTTAGGGGGGGCGCTAGCTGTGCAAGAGACCCAGTACTTC.

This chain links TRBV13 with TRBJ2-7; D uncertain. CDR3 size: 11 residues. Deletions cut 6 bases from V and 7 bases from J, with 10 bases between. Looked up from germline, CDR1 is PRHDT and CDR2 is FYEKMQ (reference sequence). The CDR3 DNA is TGTGCCAGCAGTCTACACGGGGAGCAGTACTTC. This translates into CASSLHGEQYF.

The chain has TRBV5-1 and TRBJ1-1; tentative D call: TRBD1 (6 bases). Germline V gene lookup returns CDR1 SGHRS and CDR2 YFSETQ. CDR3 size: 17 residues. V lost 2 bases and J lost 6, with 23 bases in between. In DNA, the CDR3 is TGCGCCAGCAGCTTCTTCCCCCCAGGGGCGCCTTCGGCTGAAGCTTTCTTT. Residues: CASSFFPPGAPSAEAFF.

CDR3 sequence (DNA): TGTGCCAGCAGGCGGGGTAGTTCGTGGGCTCCCGCTGAAGCTTTCTTT. This translates into CASRRGSSWAPAEAFF. This chain uses TRBV25-1 with TRBJ1-1; no reliable D call. The CDR3 consists of 16 residues. Between the trimmed V and J ends, which lost 6 bases and 6 bases, there was a span of 23 bases. The V gene's germline CDR1 is MGHDK and CDR2 SYGVNS.

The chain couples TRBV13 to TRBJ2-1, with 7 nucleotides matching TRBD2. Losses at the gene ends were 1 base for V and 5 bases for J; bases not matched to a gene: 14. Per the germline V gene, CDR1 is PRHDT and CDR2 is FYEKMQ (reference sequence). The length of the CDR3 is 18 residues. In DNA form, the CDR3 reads TGTGCCAGCAGCTTAGCCCCGTCGGACGGCGGACTAGACAATGAGCAGTTCTTC. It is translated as CASSLAPSDGGLDNEQFF. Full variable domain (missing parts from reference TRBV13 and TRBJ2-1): AAGVIQSPRHLIKEKRETATLKCYPIPRHDTVYWYQQGPGQDPQFLISFYEKMQSDKGSIPDRFSAQQFSDYHSELNMSSLELGDSALYFCASSLAPSDGGLDNEQFFGPGTRLTVL.

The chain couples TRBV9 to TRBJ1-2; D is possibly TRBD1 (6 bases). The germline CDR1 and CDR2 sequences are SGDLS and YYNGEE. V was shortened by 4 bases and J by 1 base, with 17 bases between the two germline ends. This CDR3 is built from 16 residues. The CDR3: CASSLLGARSNYGYTF. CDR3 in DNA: TGTGCCAGCAGCCTACTGGGGGCGCGCAGTAACTATGGCTACACCTTC. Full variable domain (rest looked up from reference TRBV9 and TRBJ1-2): DSGVTQTPKHLITATGQRVTLRCSPRSGDLSVYWYQQSLDQGLQFLIQYYNGEERAKGNILERFSAQQFPDLHSELNLSSLELGDSALYFCASSLLGARSNYGYTFGSGTRLTVV.

Here the CDR3 reads CASSVFGGANNEQFF. CDR3 nucleotide sequence: TGTGCCAGCAGCGTATTCGGGGGGGCGAACAATGAGCAGTTCTTC. This rearrangement joins TRBV9 to TRBJ2-1; TRBD2 aligns across 8 bases. The germline gives CDR1 SGDLS, CDR2 YYNGEE. The CDR3 consists of 15 residues. Trimming took 1 base from V and 5 from J; bases not matched to a gene: 5.

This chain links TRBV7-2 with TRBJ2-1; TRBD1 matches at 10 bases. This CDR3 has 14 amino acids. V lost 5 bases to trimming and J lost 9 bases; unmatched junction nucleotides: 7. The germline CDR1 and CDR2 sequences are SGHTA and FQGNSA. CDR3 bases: TGTGCCAGCAGCAGAGGACAGGGGGTCAGTGAGCAGTTCTTC. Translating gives CASSRGQGVSEQFF.

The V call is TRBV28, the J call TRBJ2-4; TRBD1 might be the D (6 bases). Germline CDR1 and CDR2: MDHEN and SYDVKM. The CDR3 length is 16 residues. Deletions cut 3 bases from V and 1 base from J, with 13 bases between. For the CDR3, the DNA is TGTGCCAGCAGTTTCGAGGGGGTGACGGCCAAAAACATTCAGTACTTC. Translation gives CASSFEGVTAKNIQYF.

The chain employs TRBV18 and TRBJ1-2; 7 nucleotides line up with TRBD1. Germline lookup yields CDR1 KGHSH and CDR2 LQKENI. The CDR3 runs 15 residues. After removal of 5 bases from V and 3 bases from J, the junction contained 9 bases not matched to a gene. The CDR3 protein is CASSWPGGRHYGYTF. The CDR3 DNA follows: TGTGCCAGCTCATGGCCAGGGGGGCGGCACTATGGCTACACCTTC.

This CDR3 is CASSPVRTGTYEQYF. Here the CDR3 DNA reads TGTGCCAGCTCACCAGTCCGGACAGGGACCTACGAGCAGTACTTC. The chain carries TRBV18 and TRBJ2-7; 8 bases line up with TRBD1. This CDR3 spans 15 amino acids. The ends lost 2 bases at V and 2 bases at J; junction bases unmatched: 5. Germline V gene lookup returns CDR1 KGHSH and CDR2 LQKENI. The whole variable domain, filled in from reference TRBV18 and TRBJ2-7, reads NAGVMQNPRHLVRRRGQEARLRCSPMKGHSHVYWYRQLPEEGLKFMVYLQKENIIDESGMPKERFSAEFPKEGPSILRIQQVVRGDSAAYFCASSPVRTGTYEQYFGPGTRLTVT.

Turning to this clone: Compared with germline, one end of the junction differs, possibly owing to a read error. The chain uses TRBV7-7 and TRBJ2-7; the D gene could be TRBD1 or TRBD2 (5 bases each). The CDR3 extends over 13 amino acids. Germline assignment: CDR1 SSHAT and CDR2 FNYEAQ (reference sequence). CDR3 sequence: CASSLDGASEQYF. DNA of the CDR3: TGTGCTAGCAGCTTAGACGGGGCGAGCGAGCAGTACTTC. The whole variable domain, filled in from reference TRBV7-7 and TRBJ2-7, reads GAGVSQSPRYKVTKRGQDVTLRCDPISSHATLYWYQQALGQGPEFLTYFNYEAQPDKSGLPSDRFSAERPEGSISTLTIQRTEQRDSAMYRCASSLDGASEQYFGPGTRLTVT.

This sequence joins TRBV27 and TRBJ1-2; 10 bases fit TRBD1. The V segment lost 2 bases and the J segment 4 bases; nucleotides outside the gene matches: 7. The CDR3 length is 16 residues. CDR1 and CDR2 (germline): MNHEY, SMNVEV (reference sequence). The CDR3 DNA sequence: TGTGCCAGCAGTTTAAGAGGACAGGGGGACTCCTATGGCTACACCTTC. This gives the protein CASSLRGQGDSYGYTF.

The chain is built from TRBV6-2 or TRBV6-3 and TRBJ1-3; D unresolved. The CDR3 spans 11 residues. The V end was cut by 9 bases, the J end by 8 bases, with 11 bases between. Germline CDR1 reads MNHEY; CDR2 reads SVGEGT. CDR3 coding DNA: TGTGCCAGTAGCGCGGTGGACACCATATATTTT. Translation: CASSAVDTIYF.

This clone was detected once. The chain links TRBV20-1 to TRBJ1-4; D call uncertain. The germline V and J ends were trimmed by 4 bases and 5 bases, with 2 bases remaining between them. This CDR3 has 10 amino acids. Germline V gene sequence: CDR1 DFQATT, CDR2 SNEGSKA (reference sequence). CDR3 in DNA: TGCAGTGCTAACAATGAAAAACTGTTTTTT. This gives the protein CSANNEKLFF.

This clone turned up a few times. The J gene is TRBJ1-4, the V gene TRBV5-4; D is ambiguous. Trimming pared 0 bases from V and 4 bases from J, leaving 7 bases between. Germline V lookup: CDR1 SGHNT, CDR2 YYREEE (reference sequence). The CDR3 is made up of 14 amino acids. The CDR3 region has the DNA TGTGCCAGCAGCTTGGGACGGAATAATGAAAAACTGTTTTTT. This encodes CASSLGRNNEKLFF.

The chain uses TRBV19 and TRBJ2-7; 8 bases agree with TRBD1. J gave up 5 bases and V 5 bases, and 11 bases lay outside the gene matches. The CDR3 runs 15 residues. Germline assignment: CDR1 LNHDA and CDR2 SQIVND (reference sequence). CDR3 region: CASSLSRGQYNEQYF. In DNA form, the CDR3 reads TGTGCCAGTAGTCTAAGCAGGGGGCAGTATAACGAGCAGTACTTC. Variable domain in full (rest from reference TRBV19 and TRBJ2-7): DGGITQSPKYLFRKEGQNVTLSCEQNLNHDAMYWYRQDPGQGLRLIYYSQIVNDFQKGDIAEGYSVSREKKESFPLTVTSAQKNPTAFYLCASSLSRGQYNEQYFGPGTRLTVT.

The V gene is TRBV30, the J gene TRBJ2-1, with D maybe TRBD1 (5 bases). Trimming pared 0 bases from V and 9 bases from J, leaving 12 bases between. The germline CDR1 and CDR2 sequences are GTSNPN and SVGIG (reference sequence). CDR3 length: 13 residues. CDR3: CAWSVQDSREQFF. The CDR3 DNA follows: TGTGCCTGGAGTGTACAAGACAGTCGTGAGCAGTTCTTC. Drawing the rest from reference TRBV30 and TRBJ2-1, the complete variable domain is SQTIHQWPATLVQPVGSPLSLECTVEGTSNPNLYWYRQAAGRGLQLLFYSVGIGQISSEVPQNLSASRPQDRQFILSSKKLLLSDSGFYLCAWSVQDSREQFFGPGTRLTVL.

DNA for the CDR3: TGTGCCTGGTCTGTCTGGGCGACACATTACGAGCAGTACTTC. Translating it yields CAWSVWATHYEQYF. This sequence joins TRBV30 and TRBJ2-7; no definite D call. The CDR3 is 14 amino acids. Trimming cost V 5 bases and J 4 bases, with 18 bases left between them. CDR1 is GTSNPN, CDR2 SVGIG, per germline (reference sequence). Full variable domain (remainder filled in from reference TRBV30 and TRBJ2-7): SQTIHQWPATLVQPVGSPLSLECTVEGTSNPNLYWYRQAAGRGLQLLFYSVGIGQISSEVPQNLSASRPQDRQFILSSKKLLLSDSGFYLCAWSVWATHYEQYFGPGTRLTVT.

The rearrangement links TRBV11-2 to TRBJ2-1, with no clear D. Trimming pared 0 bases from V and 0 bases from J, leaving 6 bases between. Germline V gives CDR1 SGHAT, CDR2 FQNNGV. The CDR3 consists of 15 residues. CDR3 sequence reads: CASSLEPGSYNEQFF. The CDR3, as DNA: TGTGCCAGCAGCTTAGAACCCGGCTCCTACAATGAGCAGTTCTTC. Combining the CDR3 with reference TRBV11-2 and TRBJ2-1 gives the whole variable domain EAGVAQSPRYKIIEKRQSVAFWCNPISGHATLYWYQQILGQGPKLLIQFQNNGVVDDSQLPKDRFSAERLKGVDSTLKIQPAKLEDSAVYLCASSLEPGSYNEQFFGPGTRLTVL.

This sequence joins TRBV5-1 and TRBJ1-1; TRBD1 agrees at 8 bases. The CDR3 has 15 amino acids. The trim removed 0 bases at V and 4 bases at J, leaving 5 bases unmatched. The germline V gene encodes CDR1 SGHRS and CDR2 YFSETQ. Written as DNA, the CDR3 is TGCGCCAGCAGCTTGGCGTCCAGGGGGCTCACTGAAGCTTTCTTT. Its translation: CASSLASRGLTEAFF. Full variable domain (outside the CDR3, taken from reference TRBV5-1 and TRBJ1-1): KAGVTQTPRYLIKTRGQQVTLSCSPISGHRSVSWYQQTPGQGLQFLFEYFSETQRNKGNFPGRFSGRQFSNSRSEMNVSTLELGDSALYLCASSLASRGLTEAFFGQGTRLTVV.